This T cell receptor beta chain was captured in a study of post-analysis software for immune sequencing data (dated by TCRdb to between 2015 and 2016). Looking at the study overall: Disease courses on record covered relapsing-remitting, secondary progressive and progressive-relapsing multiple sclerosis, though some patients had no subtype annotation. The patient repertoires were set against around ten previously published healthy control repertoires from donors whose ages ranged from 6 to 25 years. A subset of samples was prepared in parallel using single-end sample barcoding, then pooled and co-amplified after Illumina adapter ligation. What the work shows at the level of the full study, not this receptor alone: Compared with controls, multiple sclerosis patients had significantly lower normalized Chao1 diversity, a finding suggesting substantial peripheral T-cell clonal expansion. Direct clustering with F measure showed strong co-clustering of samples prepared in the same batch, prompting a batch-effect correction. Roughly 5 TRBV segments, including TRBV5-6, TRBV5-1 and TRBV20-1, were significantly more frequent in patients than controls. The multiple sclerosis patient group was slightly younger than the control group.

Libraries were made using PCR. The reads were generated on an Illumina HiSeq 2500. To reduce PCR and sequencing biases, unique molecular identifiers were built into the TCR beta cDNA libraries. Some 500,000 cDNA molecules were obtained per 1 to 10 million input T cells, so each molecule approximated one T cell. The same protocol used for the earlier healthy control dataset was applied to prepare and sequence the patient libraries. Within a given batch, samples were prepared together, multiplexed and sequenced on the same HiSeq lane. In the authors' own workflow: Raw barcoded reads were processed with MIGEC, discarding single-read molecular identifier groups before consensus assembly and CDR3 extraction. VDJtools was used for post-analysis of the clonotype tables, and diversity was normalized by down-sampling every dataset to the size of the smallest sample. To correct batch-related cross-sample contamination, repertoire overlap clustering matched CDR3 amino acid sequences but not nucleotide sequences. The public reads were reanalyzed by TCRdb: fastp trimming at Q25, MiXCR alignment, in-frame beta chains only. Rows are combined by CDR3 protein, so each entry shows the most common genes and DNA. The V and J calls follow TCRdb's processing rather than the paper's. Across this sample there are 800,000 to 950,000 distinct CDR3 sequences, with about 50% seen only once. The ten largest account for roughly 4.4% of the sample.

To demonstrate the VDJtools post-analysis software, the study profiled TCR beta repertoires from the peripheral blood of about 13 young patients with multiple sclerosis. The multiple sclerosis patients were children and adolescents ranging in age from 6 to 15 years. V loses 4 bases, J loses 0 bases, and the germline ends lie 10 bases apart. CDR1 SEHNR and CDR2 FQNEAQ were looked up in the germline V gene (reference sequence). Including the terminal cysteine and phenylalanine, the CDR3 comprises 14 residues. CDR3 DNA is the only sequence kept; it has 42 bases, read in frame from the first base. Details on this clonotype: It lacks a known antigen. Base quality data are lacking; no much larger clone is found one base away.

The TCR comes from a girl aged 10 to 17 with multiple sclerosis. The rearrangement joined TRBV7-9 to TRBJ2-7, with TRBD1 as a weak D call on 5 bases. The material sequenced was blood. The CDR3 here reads CASSSRQTSYEQYF. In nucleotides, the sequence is TGTGCCAGCAGCTCCCGACAGACCTCCTACGAGCAGTACTTC.